Sequencing of this T cell receptor beta chain was carried out in a study of T cell changes during pregnancy in multiple sclerosis. The table came from immunoSEQ multiplex PCR; TCRdb's copy has only in-frame clones and leaves some out. Here the sample spans approximately 65,000 clones, almost 95% being singletons. Germline V gives CDR1 ENHRY, CDR2 SYGVKD. Trimming shortened V by 2 bases and J by 5 bases, and 13 bases separated the two germline ends. The CDR3 has 15 amino acids. Here the sequenced sample was CD8+ T cells from peripheral blood mononuclear cells, taken in the third trimester of pregnancy. This sequence joins TRBV10-3 and TRBJ2-1, with D tentatively TRBD1 (8 bases). This receptor was obtained from a female donor in good health, enrolled as a control in a pregnancy study. The CDR3 protein is CAISEPQGGDNEQFF. Written as DNA, the CDR3 is TGTGCCATCAGTGAGCCACAGGGGGGGGACAATGAGCAGTTCTTC.